This TCR beta chain appears in the sequencing data of a study of shared clonotypes between healthy human individuals. The germline V gene has CDR1 MNHEY and CDR2 SVGAGI. The CDR3 sequence is 14 residues long. Trimming removed 6 bases from V and 4 bases from J; junction bases left unmatched: 6. Investigators spread the genomic DNA of each subset evenly over several immunoSEQ plates. Here immunoSEQ multiplex PCR was the method, and the copy in TCRdb shows in-frame clones only, minus some. The sample holds some 2.1 million clones; about 95% are singletons and the top ten take 0.1% to 0.15%. With regard to this clone: What it recognizes is unknown.

Study-wide points: Four donors shared roughly 5% of their naive CD4 clonotypes. Only blood underwent sampling, and tissue repertoires likely differ. Sequencing depth was a factor that was expected to affect clonotype sharing among donors.

The sample consisted of naive CD4+ T cells sorted from blood. Regarding subset: CD45RA+ positively selected. This receptor was identified in a man aged 18 to 35 in good health. The chain has TRBV6-5 and TRBJ2-5, with 9 bases matching TRBD1. The CDR3 here is CASRSTGGGETQYF. CDR3 in DNA: TGTGCCAGCAGAAGTACAGGGGGCGGAGAGACCCAGTACTTC.